This TCR beta chain was documented in a study of response to subunit inactivated influenza vaccine. Findings of the study overall: New T cells are recruited in small numbers by each seasonal influenza vaccination, according to the authors' suggestion.

This CDR3 contains 16 residues. With 0 bases removed from V and 2 bases from J, the gap between germline ends came to 12 bases. CDR1 is SGHRS, CDR2 YFSETQ, per germline. A note on this clonotype: Its antigen remains unknown.

TCRdb independently ran MiXCR on the RT-PCR reads; one entry per CDR3 protein. The data hold under 550,000 distinct CDR3 sequences, with around 8% observed a single time. The V gene is TRBV5-1, the J gene TRBJ1-5, with a tentative D call TRBD1 (6 bases). This TCR was recovered from a man between 50 and 69 years old who received an inactivated influenza vaccine. Source: PBMCs from blood, taken less than 30 months after vaccination. The DNA for the CDR3 is TGCGCCAGCAGCTTGGATCCTCGACAGGGCAATCAGCCCCAGCATTTT. It codes for CASSLDPRQGNQPQHF. Full variable domain (missing parts from reference TRBV5-1 and TRBJ1-5): KAGVTQTPRYLIKTRGQQVTLSCSPISGHRSVSWYQQTPGQGLQFLFEYFSETQRNKGNFPGRFSGRQFSNSRSEMNVSTLELGDSALYLCASSLDPRQGNQPQHFGDGTRLSIL.